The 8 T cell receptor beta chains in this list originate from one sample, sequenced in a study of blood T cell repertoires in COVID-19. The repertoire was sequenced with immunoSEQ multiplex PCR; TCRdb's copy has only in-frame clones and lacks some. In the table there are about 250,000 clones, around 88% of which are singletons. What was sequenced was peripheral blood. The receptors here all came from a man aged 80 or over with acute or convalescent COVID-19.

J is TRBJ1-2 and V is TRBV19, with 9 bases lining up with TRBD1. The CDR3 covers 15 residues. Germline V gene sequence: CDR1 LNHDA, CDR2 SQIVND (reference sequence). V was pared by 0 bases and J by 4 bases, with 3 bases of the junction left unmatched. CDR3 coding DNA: TGTGCCAGTAGTATAGACGGACAGGGGCTCTATGGCTACACCTTC. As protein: CASSIDGQGLYGYTF.

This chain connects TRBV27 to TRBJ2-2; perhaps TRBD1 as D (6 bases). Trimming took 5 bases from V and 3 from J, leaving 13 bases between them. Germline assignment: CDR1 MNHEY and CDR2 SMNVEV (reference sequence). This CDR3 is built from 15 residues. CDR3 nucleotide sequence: TGTGCCAGCAGTATCAGAGGGGGTTACACCGGGGAGCTGTTTTTT. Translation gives CASSIRGGYTGELFF.

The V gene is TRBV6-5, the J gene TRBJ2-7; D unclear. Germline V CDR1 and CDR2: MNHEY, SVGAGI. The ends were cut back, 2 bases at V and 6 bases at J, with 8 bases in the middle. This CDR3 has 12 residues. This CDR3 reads CASSYPSGEQYF. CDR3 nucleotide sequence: TGTGCCAGCAGTTACCCCTCAGGCGAGCAGTACTTC.

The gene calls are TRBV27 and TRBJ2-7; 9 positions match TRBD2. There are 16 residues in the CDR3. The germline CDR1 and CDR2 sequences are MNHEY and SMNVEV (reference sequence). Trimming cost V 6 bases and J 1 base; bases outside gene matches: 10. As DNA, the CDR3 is TGTGCCAGCAGCCGGGCGGGGGGGACTTTATCCTACGAGCAGTACTTC. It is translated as CASSRAGGTLSYEQYF.

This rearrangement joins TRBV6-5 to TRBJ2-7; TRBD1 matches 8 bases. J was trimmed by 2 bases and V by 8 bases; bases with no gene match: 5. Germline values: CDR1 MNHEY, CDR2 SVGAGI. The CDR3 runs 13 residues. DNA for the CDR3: TGTGCCAGCTCCCGGACAGGGCCCTACGAGCAGTACTTC. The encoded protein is CASSRTGPYEQYF.

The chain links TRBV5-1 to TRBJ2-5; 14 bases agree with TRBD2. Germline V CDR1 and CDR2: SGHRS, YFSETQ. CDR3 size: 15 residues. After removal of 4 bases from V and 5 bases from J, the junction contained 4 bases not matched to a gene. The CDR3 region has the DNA TGCGCCAGCAGCCTACGGACTAGCGGGGGGGAGACCCAGTACTTC. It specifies CASSLRTSGGETQYF.

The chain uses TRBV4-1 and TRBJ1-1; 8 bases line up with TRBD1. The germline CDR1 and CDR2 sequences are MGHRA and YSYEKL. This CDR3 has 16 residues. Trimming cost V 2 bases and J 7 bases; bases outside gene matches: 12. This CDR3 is CASSQLPGQVKSEAFF. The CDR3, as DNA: TGCGCCAGCAGCCAATTACCGGGACAGGTGAAGAGTGAAGCTTTCTTT.

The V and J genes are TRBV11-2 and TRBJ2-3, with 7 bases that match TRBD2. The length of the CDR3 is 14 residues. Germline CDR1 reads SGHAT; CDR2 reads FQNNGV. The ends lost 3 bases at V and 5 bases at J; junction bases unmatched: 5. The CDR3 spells CASSFTSERDTQYF. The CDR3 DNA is TGTGCCAGCAGCTTCACTAGCGAGCGAGATACGCAGTATTTT.